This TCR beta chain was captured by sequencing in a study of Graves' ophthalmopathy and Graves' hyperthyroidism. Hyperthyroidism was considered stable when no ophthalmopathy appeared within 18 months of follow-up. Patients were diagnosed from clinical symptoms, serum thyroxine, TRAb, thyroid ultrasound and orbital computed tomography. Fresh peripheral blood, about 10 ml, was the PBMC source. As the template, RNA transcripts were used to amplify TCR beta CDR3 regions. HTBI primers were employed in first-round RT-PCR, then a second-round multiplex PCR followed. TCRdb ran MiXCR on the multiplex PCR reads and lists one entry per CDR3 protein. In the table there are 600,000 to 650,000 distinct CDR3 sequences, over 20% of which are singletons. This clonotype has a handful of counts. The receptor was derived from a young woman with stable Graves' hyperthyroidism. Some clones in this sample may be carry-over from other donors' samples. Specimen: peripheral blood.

CDR3 residues: CASSTSGTTGETQYF. For the CDR3, the DNA is TGTGCCAGCAGCACATCCGGGACAACGGGGGAGACCCAGTACTTC. V gene TRBV7-3 combines with J gene TRBJ2-5, with a possible D match to TRBD1 (6 bases). The CDR3 runs to 15 residues. The germline V and J ends were trimmed by 5 bases and 5 bases, with 18 bases remaining between them. Germline CDR1 is SGHTA and CDR2 is FQGTGA.